Sequencing of this T cell receptor beta chain was carried out in a study of CD8+ T cells in alopecia areata. Whole-study results and caveats: Mouse data revealed clearer TCR sharing than patient data did, a gap possibly tied to HLA. Scalp repertoires also include resident alphabeta T cells from normal skin.

This clone was seen a handful of times. Antigen: not known. Individuals with alopecia areata gave both lesional scalp punch biopsies and peripheral blood for collection. Extracted RNA was reverse transcribed, and the resulting cDNA served as sequencing template. Method: immunoSEQ multiplex PCR; TCRdb's copy keeps in-frame clones and lacks some. This table holds 120,000 or so clones, approximately 47% found once. Per the germline V gene, CDR1 is SQVTM and CDR2 is ANQGSEA. The CDR3 is made up of 12 amino acids. V was cut by 3 bases and J by 3 bases, with 7 bases left in between. This clonotype was obtained from a human donor with alopecia areata. The chain uses TRBV29-1 and TRBJ2-3, with D possibly called TRBD1 or TRBD2 (5 bases each). Sequencing was done on a sample of NKG2D-low CD8+ T cells sorted from blood. DNA for the CDR3: TGCAGCGTTGAGGGGGATACAGATACGCAGTATTTT. It is translated as CSVEGDTDTQYF.